Sequencing of this T cell receptor (beta chain) was carried out in a study of shared clonotypes between healthy human individuals. Findings and limits, study-wide: Represented diversity, genetic and exposure-history alike, was limited by few donors.

CDR1 is LNHDA and CDR2 is SQIVND in the germline V gene (reference sequence). V lost 9 bases and J 0 bases, leaving 8 bases between the germline ends. The CDR3 runs to 13 residues. Naive CD8 cells lacked CD45RO, underwent positive selection for CCR7 and left out terminally differentiated effector memory CD45RA+ cells. In regard to this clone: Its antigen remains unknown.

Repertoires were generated with immunoSEQ multiplex PCR, while TCRdb's copy carries only in-frame clones and drops some. Here the sample spans hundreds of thousands of clones, roughly 98% being singletons. The chain employs TRBV19 and TRBJ1-4; D unclear. The specimen was naive CD8+ T cells sorted from blood. The sequence was obtained from a man in his thirties or forties in good health. The CDR3, as DNA: TGTGCCAGCGGGCCCGCAACTAATGAAAAACTGTTTTTT. Its protein is CASGPATNEKLFF. The full variable domain, in which reference TRBV19 and TRBJ1-4 provide the parts outside the CDR3, is DGGITQSPKYLFRKEGQNVTLSCEQNLNHDAMYWYRQDPGQGLRLIYYSQIVNDFQKGDIAEGYSVSREKKESFPLTVTSAQKNPTAFYLCASGPATNEKLFFGSGTQLSVL.